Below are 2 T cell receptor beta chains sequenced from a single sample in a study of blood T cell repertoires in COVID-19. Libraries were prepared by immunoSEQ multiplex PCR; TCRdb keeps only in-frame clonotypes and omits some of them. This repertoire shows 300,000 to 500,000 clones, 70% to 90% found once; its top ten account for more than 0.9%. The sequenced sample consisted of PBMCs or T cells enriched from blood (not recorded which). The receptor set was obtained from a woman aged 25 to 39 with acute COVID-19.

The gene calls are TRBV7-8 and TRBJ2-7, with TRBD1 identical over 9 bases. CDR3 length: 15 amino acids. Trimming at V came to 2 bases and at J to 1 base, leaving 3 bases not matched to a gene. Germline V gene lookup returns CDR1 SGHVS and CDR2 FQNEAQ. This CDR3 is CASSLQQGASYEQYF. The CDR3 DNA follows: TGTGCCAGCAGCTTACAACAGGGGGCATCCTACGAGCAGTACTTC.

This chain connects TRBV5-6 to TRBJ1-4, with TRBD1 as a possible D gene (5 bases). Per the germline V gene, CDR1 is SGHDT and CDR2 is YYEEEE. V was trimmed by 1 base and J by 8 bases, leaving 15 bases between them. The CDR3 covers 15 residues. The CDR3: CASSLFRGSGEKLFF. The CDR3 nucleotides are TGTGCCAGCAGCTTGTTTCGGGGGAGTGGCGAAAAACTGTTTTTT.